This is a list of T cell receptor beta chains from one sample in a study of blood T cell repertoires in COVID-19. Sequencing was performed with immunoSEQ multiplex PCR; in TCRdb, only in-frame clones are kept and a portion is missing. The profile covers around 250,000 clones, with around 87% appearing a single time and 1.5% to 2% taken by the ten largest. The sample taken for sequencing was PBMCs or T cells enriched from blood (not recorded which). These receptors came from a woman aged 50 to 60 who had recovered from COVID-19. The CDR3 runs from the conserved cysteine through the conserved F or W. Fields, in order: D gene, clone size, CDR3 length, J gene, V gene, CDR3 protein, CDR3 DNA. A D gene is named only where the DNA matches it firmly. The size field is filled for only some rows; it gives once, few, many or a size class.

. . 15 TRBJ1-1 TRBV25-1 CASGARTQPNTEAFF TGTGCCAGCGGAGCCAGGACACAACCGAACACTGAAGCTTTCTTT
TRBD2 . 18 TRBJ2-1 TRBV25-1 CASSPRGMREVRYNEQFF TGTGCCAGCAGTCCGCGGGGGATGCGGGAGGTACGCTACAATGAGCAGTTCTTC
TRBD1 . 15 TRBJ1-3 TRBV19 CASSVGQAAGNTIYF TGTGCCAGTAGTGTAGGACAGGCCGCTGGAAACACCATATATTTT
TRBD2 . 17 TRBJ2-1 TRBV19 CASSIGSLAARYNEQFF TGTGCCAGTAGTATAGGTTCACTAGCGGCACGTTACAATGAGCAGTTCTTC
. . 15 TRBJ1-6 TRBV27 CASRDSSSYNSPLHF TGTGCCAGCCGAGACAGTAGCTCCTATAATTCACCCCTCCACTTT
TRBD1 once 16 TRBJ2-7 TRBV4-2 CASSRTVLGQGYEQYF TGTGCCAGCAGCCGGACCGTTCTCGGACAGGGGTACGAGCAGTACTTC
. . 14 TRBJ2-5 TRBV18 CASSPPGAQETQYF TGTGCCAGCTCACCACCGGGCGCCCAAGAGACCCAGTACTTC
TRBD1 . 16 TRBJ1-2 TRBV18 CASSSLGQGAQDGYTF TGTGCCAGCTCCTCGTTGGGCCAGGGGGCACAAGATGGCTACACCTTC
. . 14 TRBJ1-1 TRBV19 CASSIDARYTEAFF TGTGCCAGTAGTATAGATGCCAGATACACTGAAGCTTTCTTT
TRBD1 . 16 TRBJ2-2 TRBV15 CATSYTGGSGTGELFF TGTGCCACCAGTTACACAGGGGGCTCGGGCACCGGGGAGCTGTTTTTT
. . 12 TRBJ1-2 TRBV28 CASSPGREGYTF TGTGCCAGCAGTCCTGGGCGAGAAGGCTACACCTTC
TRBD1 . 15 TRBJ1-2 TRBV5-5 CASSLQGGPVNGYTF TGTGCCAGCAGCTTGCAAGGGGGCCCGGTAAATGGCTACACCTTC
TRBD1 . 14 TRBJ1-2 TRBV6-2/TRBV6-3 CASSSGQGWGGYTF TGTGCCAGCAGTTCCGGACAGGGATGGGGTGGCTACACCTTC
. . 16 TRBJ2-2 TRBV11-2 CASSSPGTTNTGELFF TGTGCCAGCAGCTCCCCCGGGACAACGAACACCGGGGAGCTGTTTTTT
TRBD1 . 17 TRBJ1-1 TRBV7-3 CASSLMAGQGERTEAFF TGTGCCAGCAGCTTAATGGCGGGACAGGGGGAGCGAACTGAAGCTTTCTTT
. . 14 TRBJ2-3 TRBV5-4 CASSLGLETDTQYF TGTGCCAGCAGCTTGGGACTAGAGACAGATACGCAGTATTTT
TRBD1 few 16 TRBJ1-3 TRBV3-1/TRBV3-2 CASSQVGTGSGNTIYF TGTGCCAGCAGCCAAGTTGGGACAGGGTCTGGAAACACCATATATTTT
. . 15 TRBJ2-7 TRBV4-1 CASSPGQGFTGEQYF TGCGCCAGCAGCCCCGGTCAGGGGTTTACCGGCGAGCAGTACTTC
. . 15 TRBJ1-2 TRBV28 CASRGAGNGPYGYTF TGTGCCAGCAGGGGGGCTGGAAATGGTCCCTATGGCTACACCTTC
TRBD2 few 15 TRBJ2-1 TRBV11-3 CASSLSGLVGDEQFF TGTGCCAGCAGCTTATCGGGACTAGTTGGCGATGAGCAGTTCTTC
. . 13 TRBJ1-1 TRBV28 CASSPQAETEAFF TGTGCCAGCAGTCCTCAGGCAGAAACTGAAGCTTTCTTT
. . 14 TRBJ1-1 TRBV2 CASLPGAGNTEAFF TGTGCCAGCTTGCCAGGGGCTGGGAACACTGAAGCTTTCTTT
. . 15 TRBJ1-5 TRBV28 CASSSTGTSNQPQHF TGTGCCAGCAGTTCCACGGGTACTAGCAATCAGCCCCAGCATTTT
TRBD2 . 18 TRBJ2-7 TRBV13 CASSLTPGLAGRTYEQYF TGTGCCAGCAGCTTAACCCCGGGACTAGCGGGACGGACCTACGAGCAGTACTTC
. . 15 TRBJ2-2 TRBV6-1 CASSEAALGTGELFF TGTGCCAGCAGTGAAGCAGCGTTGGGCACCGGGGAGCTGTTTTTT
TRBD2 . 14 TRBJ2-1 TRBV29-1 CSVDGEGVDNEQFF TGCAGCGTTGACGGGGAGGGTGTTGACAATGAGCAGTTCTTC
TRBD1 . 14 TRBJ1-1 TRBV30 CAWSETTGGTEAFF TGTGCCTGGAGCGAGACTACAGGGGGGACTGAAGCTTTCTTT
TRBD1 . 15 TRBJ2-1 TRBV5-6 CASSLRGQIYNEQFF TGTGCCAGCAGCTTGCGGGGACAGATATACAATGAGCAGTTCTTC
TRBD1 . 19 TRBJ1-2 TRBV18 CASSPIFRDRGRIGDGYTF TGTGCCAGCTCACCGATCTTCCGGGACAGGGGGCGGATTGGCGATGGCTACACCTTC
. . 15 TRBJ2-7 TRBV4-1 CASSQTTGPEREQYF TGCGCCAGCAGCCAAACGACAGGTCCCGAGAGGGAGCAGTACTTC
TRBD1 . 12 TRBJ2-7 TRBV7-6 CASSLGQNEQYF TGTGCCAGCAGCTTGGGACAGAACGAGCAGTACTTC
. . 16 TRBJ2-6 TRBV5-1 CASSLAGYSGANVLTF TGCGCCAGCAGCTTGGCAGGGTACTCTGGGGCCAACGTCCTGACTTTC
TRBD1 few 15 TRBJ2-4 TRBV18 CASSRDRVPKNIQYF TGTGCCAGCTCAAGAGACAGGGTCCCCAAAAACATTCAGTACTTC
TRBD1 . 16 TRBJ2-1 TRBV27 CASSLQPGQLHNEQFF TGTGCCAGCAGTTTACAGCCGGGACAGCTACACAATGAGCAGTTCTTC
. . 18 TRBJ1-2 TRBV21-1 CASSALSRETVRAYGYTF TGTGCCAGCAGCGCTCTCTCCCGAGAGACAGTCAGGGCCTATGGCTACACCTTC
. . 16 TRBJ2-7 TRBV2 CASSPTERLTSYEQYF TGTGCCAGCAGCCCTACGGAGCGTCTGACTTCCTACGAGCAGTACTTC
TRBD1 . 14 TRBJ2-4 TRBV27 CASSFGDRGNIQYF TGTGCCAGCAGTTTTGGGGACAGGGGAAACATTCAGTACTTC
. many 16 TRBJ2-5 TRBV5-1 CASSLVAGQSTETQYF TGCGCCAGCAGCTTGGTGGCAGGCCAATCTACAGAGACCCAGTACTTC
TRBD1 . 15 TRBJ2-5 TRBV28 CASSLWDRGLGTQYF TGTGCCAGCAGTTTATGGGACAGGGGGCTTGGGACCCAGTACTTC
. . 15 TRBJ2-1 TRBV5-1 CASSLRRGSYNEQFF TGCGCCAGCAGCCTCCGGAGGGGTTCCTACAATGAGCAGTTCTTC
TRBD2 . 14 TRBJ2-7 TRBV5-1 CASSLSPGGYEQYF TGCGCCAGCAGCTTGAGTCCGGGGGGGTACGAGCAGTACTTC
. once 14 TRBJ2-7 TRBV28 CASIGQPLSYEQYF TGTGCCAGCATCGGACAGCCCCTCAGCTACGAGCAGTACTTC
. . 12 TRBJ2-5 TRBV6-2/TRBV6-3 CASSYYRETQYF TGTGCCAGCAGTTACTACCGGGAGACCCAGTACTTC
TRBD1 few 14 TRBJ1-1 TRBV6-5 CASSHDRESTEAFF TGTGCCAGCAGTCACGACAGGGAAAGCACTGAAGCTTTCTTT
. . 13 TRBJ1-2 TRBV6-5 CASSWEMNYGYTF TGTGCCAGCAGTTGGGAGATGAACTATGGCTACACCTTC
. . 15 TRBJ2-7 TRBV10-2 CASRGGSGEFYEQYF TGCGCCAGCAGAGGAGGCTCGGGAGAATTCTACGAGCAGTACTTC